This TCR beta chain derives from a study of OX40 agonist ivuxolimab in advanced cancers. Study-wide points: Both blood CD4+ and CD8+ T cells showed clonal growth by week 6 at 0.1 to 3.0 mg/kg. At 0.1-3.0 mg/kg, partial responders had clonal expansion among the lowest observed.

By share of the sample, this clone is medium-sized. Its antigen is not identified. The germline V gene has CDR1 LGHNA and CDR2 YNFKEQ. This CDR3 has 14 residues. V was cut by 0 bases and J by 6 bases, with 12 bases left in between. TCRdb keeps only in-frame clones here, not all; method: immunoSEQ multiplex PCR. The table has fewer than 40,000 clones, around 80% seen once. The source material was CD4+ or CD8+ T cells sorted from blood, sampled in a trial of the OX40 agonist ivuxolimab. The clonotype was recovered from an adult with an advanced solid tumor such as melanoma, head and neck, liver or kidney cancer. The chain uses TRBV4-2 and TRBJ2-7; a possible D gene is TRBD2 (5 bases). This chain's CDR3 is CASSQDLGGSEQYF. CDR3 nucleotide sequence: TGTGCCAGCAGCCAAGATCTTGGAGGCTCCGAGCAGTACTTC.